This T cell receptor beta chain was recorded in a study of cytomegalovirus exposure and HLA in healthy donors. The junction had 5 bases not matched to a gene; V was cut back by 4 bases and J by 0 bases. CDR3 length equals 15 residues. CDR1 and CDR2 (germline): SGHTA, FQGNSA. Vbeta (60) and Jbeta (13) primers were used in the PCR. In the original analysis: Later reanalysis found 80 million or so unique TCR beta chains, around 10 million of them shared. Clones were read by immunoSEQ multiplex PCR, and TCRdb kept only the in-frame ones, dropping some. For V, J and clone size, that table is used; D and trimming come from the DNA. The sample contains roughly 88,000 clones, 70% to 85% of which appear only once. A note on this clone: Its antigen is unknown.

Study outcomes and limitations: Whilst most TCR sequences proved rare, a subset of public TCRs occurred across many donors. There were reportedly fewer N-insertions in an Asian-associated ancestry cluster than the approximately 600-donor mean, in a later analysis. In vitro data verified a few CMV-associated chains as specific for CMV antigens.

The V gene is TRBV7-2, the J gene TRBJ2-5; 7 bases line up with TRBD2. What was sequenced was PBMCs. The TCR originated in a man aged 30 to 45 in good health and CMV-seropositive. CDR3 DNA sequence: TGTGCCAGCAGCTCGGGAGGCTGGTACCAAGAGACCCAGTACTTC. Translating gives CASSSGGWYQETQYF.